This T cell receptor beta chain derives from a study of T cell responses to AZD1222 COVID-19 vaccine. Profiled with immunoSEQ multiplex PCR; TCRdb holds only in-frame clones, not every one. This table holds some 120,000 clones, 86% found once. V was clipped by 1 base and J by 1 base, with 7 bases between them. The CDR3 totals 14 residues. Per germline, CDR1 PRHDT and CDR2 FYEKMQ (reference sequence). In this sample, this clone turned up once. The origin of this receptor is an adult who received the AZD1222 COVID-19 vaccine. The sample here was peripheral blood, taken 28 days after the second AZD1222 dose. The chain carries TRBV13 and TRBJ1-1; D is unclear. CDR3 bases: TGTGCCAGCAGCTTAGTAACGGAGAACACTGAAGCTTTCTTT. It codes for CASSLVTENTEAFF.